This T cell receptor beta chain was captured in a study of blood T cell repertoires in COVID-19. The CDR3 spans 17 residues. With 4 bases removed from V and 5 bases from J, the gap between germline ends came to 23 bases. Germline V lookup: CDR1 MGHRA, CDR2 YSYEKL. Clinical histories supplied by participants themselves formed the basis of cohort assignment. Clones were sequenced by immunoSEQ multiplex PCR, and TCRdb holds only the in-frame ones, with some missing. The sample yields under 200,000 clones, more than 65% seen once. This TCR came from a middle-aged woman with acute COVID-19. The specimen sequenced was PBMCs or T cells enriched from blood (not recorded which). This rearrangement joins TRBV4-1 to TRBJ2-5; D is possibly TRBD1 (6 bases). CDR3 loop: CASSPAEDGLTGETQYF. The DNA of the CDR3 is TGCGCCAGCAGCCCGGCGGAGGATGGCTTAACAGGGGAGACCCAGTACTTC.